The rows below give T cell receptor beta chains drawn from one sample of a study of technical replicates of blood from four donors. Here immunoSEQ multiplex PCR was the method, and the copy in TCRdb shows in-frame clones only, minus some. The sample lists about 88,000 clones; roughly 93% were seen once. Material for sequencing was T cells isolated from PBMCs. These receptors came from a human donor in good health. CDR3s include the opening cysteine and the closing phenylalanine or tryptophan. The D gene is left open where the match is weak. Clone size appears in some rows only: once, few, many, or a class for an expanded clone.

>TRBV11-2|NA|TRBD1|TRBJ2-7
CASAGLWGQGEQYF
TGTGCCAGCGCAGGCTTATGGGGACAGGGCGAGCAGTACTTC
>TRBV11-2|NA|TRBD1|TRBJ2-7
CASSRKDRGFYEQYF
TGTGCCAGCAGCCGAAAAGACAGGGGATTCTACGAGCAGTACTTC
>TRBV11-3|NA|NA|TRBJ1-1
CASSLDIGGQSRTEAFF
TGTGCCAGCAGCCTAGATATCGGGGGGCAAAGTAGGACTGAAGCTTTCTTT
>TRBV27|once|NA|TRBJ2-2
CASSYFQSNTGELFF
TGTGCCAGCAGTTATTTCCAGTCTAACACCGGGGAGCTGTTTTTT
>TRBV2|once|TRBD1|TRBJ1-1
CASSPGTATEAFF
TGTGCCAGCAGCCCTGGGACAGCCACTGAAGCTTTCTTT
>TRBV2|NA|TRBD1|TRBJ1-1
CASSLDRANTEAFF
TGTGCCAGCAGTCTCGACAGGGCGAACACTGAAGCTTTCTTT
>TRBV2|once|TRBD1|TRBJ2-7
CASMKTGEIPYEQYF
TGTGCCAGCATGAAAACAGGGGAAATTCCCTACGAGCAGTACTTC
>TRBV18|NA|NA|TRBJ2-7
CASSPSREEQYF
TGTGCCAGCTCACCCAGCCGGGAAGAGCAGTACTTC
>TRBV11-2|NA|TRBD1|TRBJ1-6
CASRKPGQGNNSPLHF
TGTGCCAGCAGAAAGCCGGGACAGGGAAATAATTCACCCCTCCACTTT
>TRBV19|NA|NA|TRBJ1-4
CASKGTIANEKLFF
TGTGCCAGTAAAGGGACTATCGCTAATGAAAAACTGTTTTTT
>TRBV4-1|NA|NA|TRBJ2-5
CASSQDQGRLARQETQYF
TGCGCCAGCAGCCAAGATCAGGGTCGGCTAGCGAGGCAAGAGACCCAGTACTTC
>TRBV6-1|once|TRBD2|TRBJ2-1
CASSLAGVYNEQFF
TGTGCCAGCAGTCTAGCGGGAGTATACAATGAGCAGTTCTTC
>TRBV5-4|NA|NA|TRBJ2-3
CASSWAGGGTDTQYF
TGTGCCAGCAGCTGGGCGGGCGGGGGCACAGATACGCAGTATTTT
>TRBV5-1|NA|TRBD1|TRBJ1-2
CASSLVGQGIGYTF
TGCGCCAGCAGCTTGGTGGGACAGGGCATTGGCTACACCTTC
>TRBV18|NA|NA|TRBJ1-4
CASSTLQGPATNEKLFF
TGTGCCAGCTCAACACTACAGGGCCCTGCAACTAATGAAAAACTGTTTTTT
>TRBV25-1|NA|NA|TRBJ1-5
CASSEGGRGNQPQHF
TGTGCCAGCAGTGAAGGGGGTAGGGGGAATCAGCCCCAGCATTTT